This T cell receptor beta chain came from a study of blood T cell repertoires in COVID-19 (dated by TCRdb to the early 2020s). Regarding the study in general: Samples covering the acute and convalescent phases of COVID-19 were provided by collaborators in the United States, Italy and Spain. A freely available public database, intended as a resource for researchers studying the immune response to SARS-CoV-2, is where the repertoires were released. HLA class I and class II types, where available, came from metadata supplied by the sample provider rather than from assay-based typing. Subjects who had been exposed to COVID-19, were actively infected with it, or had recovered from it provided the deeply sampled blood TCRbeta repertoires that made up the dataset. Samples were obtained from the ongoing ImmuneRACE study (first 160 participants) and from some 1,300 subjects provided by 6 global collaborators. The prospective study material was composed of cDNA or gDNA derived from T cells, B-cell-depleted T cells, or PBMCs. A de-identified subject ID, COVID-19 status, age in years and sex were almost always included in the sample metadata.

Details on this clone: Its antigen is currently not known. No qualities accompany the bases; no much larger clone lies one base away.

TCRbeta CDR3 regions were amplified from genomic DNA using the immunoSEQ Assay, a bias-controlled multiplex PCR. Turning to the authors' computational methods: The number of nucleated cells in each sample was estimated by amplification of reference gene primers within the assay. Sequence reads were collapsed and filtered to measure the absolute abundance of every unique TCRbeta CDR3 rearrangement. For each sample, productive Simpson clonality was calculated by taking the square root of Simpson's diversity index across productive rearrangements. In TCRdb, the immuneACCESS table is reduced to in-frame sequences with V and J assigned. These tables do not hold every clone; where another copy was compared, an unresolved V gene accounts for under half, and the others remain unexplained. The D gene and trimming were derived from the DNA, and the V and J assignments and clone size from that table. In all, the sample holds about 160,000 clones, and 82% of those were seen once. The ten most abundant clones make up roughly a tenth of the sample.

General conclusions and limits of the study: The quantity of clinical and demographic metadata differed by source and by participant and was supplied without curation.

Each collaborating institution followed its own protocols to collect whole blood in K2EDTA tubes. For TCRbeta analysis, collaborator samples were shipped as frozen whole blood, as isolated PBMCs, or as DNA extracted from either sample type. The germline V gene (reference sequence) sets CDR1 to LGHDT and CDR2 to YNNKEL. Taken from cysteine to phenylalanine, the CDR3 has 18 residues. The kept DNA is CDR3 alone, 54 bases in frame from the first base. V lost 2 bases and J lost 0 bases; the stretch between them is 19 bases long. The chain is encoded by TRBV3-1 (or the pseudogene TRBV3-2) joined to TRBJ1-1, and possibly TRBD1, on 5 matching bases. This clonotype was sampled from a woman of 80 years or more with active or convalescent COVID-19. Sample: peripheral blood. The CDR3 protein: CASSQNPRRQGMNTEAFF. The DNA sequence is given as TGTGCCAGCAGCCAAAATCCCAGACGCCAGGGAATGAACACTGAAGCTTTCTTT.